This TCR beta chain was identified during a study of OX40 agonist ivuxolimab in advanced cancers. Study-wide points: In the 0.1 to 3.0 mg/kg range, CD4+ and CD8+ blood T cells had expanded clonally by week 6. The expanded peripheral T cells' antigen specificity was not determined.

Clones were read by immunoSEQ multiplex PCR, and TCRdb kept only the in-frame ones, dropping some. The table includes approximately 74,000 clones, 85% to 90% detected once. About this clone itself: Its antigen is unknown.

Germline V gene lookup returns CDR1 KGHSH and CDR2 LQKENI. CDR3 length equals 13 residues. The germline V and J ends were trimmed by 3 bases and 7 bases, with 10 bases remaining between them. The starting material was CD4+ or CD8+ T cells sorted from blood, obtained in a trial of the OX40 agonist ivuxolimab. The sequence was obtained from an adult with an advanced solid tumor such as melanoma, head and neck, liver or kidney cancer. The chain employs TRBV18 and TRBJ2-1; D gene ambiguous. This CDR3 reads CASSPGLSNEQFF. CDR3 in DNA: TGTGCCAGCTCACCTGGGCTATCAAATGAGCAGTTCTTC.